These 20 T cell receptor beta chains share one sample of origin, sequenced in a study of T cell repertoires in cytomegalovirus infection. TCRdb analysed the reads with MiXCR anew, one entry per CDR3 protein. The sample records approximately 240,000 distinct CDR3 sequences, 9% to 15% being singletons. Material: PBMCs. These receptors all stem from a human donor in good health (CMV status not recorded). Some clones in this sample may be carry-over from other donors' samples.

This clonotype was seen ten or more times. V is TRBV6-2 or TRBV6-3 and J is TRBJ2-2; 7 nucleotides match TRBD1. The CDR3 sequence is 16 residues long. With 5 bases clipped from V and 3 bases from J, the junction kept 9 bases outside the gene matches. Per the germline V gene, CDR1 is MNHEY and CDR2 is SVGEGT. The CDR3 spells CASSDHRGPDTGELFF. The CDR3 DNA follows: TGTGCCAGCAGTGACCACAGGGGCCCCGACACCGGGGAGCTGTTTTTT.

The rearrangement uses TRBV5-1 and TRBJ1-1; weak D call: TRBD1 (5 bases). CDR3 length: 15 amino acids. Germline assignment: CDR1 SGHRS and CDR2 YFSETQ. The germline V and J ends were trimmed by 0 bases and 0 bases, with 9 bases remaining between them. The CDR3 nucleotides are TGCGCCAGCAGCTTGGCCGCGACAGTGAACACTGAAGCTTTCTTT. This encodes CASSLAATVNTEAFF.

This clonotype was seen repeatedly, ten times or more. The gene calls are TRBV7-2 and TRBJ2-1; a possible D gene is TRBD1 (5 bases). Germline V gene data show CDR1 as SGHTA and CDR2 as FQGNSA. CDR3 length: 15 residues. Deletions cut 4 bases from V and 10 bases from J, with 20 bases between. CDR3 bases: TGTGCCAGCAGCTCCCGTGGGGCCTATTCCCGGGAGCAGTTCTTC. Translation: CASSSRGAYSREQFF.

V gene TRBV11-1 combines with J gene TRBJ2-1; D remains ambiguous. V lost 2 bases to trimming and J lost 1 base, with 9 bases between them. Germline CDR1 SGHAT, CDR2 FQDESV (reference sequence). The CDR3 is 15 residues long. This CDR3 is CASSLLGSSYNEQFF. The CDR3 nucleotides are TGTGCCAGCAGCTTATTGGGCTCTTCCTACAATGAGCAGTTCTTC.

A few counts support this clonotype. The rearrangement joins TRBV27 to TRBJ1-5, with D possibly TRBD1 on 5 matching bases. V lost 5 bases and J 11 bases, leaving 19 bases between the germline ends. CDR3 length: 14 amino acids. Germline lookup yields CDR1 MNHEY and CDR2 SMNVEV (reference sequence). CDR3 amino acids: CASSGTGAQSAQHF. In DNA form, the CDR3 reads TGTGCCAGCAGTGGGACTGGGGCCCAATCAGCCCAGCATTTT.

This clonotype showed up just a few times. The DNA for the CDR3 is TGCAGTGCTAGAGACCGGGACAGGGGGAGACCGGAAGCTTTCTTT. Translating it yields CSARDRDRGRPEAFF. V usage is TRBV20-1 and J usage is TRBJ1-1; 11 bases fit TRBD1. The CDR3 totals 15 residues. Per germline, CDR1 DFQATT and CDR2 SNEGSKA (reference sequence). The V and J ends lost 0 bases and 8 bases, in that order; junction bases with no gene match: 8.

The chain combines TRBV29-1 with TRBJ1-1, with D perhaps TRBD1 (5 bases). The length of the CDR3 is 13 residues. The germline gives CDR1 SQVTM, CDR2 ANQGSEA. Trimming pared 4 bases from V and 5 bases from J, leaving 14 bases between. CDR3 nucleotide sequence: TGCAGCGTTGGCGGCACCGGGGGGACTGAAGCTTTCTTT. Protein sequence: CSVGGTGGTEAFF.

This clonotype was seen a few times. DNA for the CDR3: TGCGCCAGCAGCTTGGGTGTACAGGGGGCAGGAGGAGGCTACACCTTC. Protein sequence: CASSLGVQGAGGGYTF. This rearrangement joins TRBV5-1 to TRBJ1-2, with 9 positions matching TRBD1. This CDR3 comprises 16 residues. Germline CDR1 reads SGHRS; CDR2 reads YFSETQ. J was trimmed by 8 bases and V by 0 bases; bases with no gene match: 11. The complete variable domain, with remaining parts taken from reference TRBV5-1 and TRBJ1-2, reads KAGVTQTPRYLIKTRGQQVTLSCSPISGHRSVSWYQQTPGQGLQFLFEYFSETQRNKGNFPGRFSGRQFSNSRSEMNVSTLELGDSALYLCASSLGVQGAGGGYTFGSGTRLTVV.

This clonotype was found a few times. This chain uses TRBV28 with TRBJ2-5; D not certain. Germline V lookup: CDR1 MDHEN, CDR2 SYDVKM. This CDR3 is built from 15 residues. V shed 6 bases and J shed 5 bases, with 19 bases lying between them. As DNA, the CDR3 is TGTGCCAGCAGCTATAGGGTGGGCCTGAGGGAGACCCAGTACTTC. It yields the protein CASSYRVGLRETQYF.

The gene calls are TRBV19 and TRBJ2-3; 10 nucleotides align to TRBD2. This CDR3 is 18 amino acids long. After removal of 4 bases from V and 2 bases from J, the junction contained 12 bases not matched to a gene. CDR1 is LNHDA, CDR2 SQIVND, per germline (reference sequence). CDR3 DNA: TGTGCCAGTAGTACGATCCTAAGAGCGGGAGGGGACACAGATACGCAGTATTTT. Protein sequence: CASSTILRAGGDTDTQYF.

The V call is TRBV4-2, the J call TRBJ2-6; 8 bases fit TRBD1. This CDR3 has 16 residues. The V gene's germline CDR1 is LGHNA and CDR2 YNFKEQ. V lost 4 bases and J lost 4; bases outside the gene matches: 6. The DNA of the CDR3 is TGTGCCAGCAGCCTGAGGACAGGGATCGGGGCCAACGTCCTGACTTTC. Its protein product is CASSLRTGIGANVLTF.

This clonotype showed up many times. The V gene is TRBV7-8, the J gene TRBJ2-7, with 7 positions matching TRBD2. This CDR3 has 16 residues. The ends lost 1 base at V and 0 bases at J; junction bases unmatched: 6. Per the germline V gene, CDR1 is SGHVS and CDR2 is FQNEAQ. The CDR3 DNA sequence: TGTGCCAGCAGCTTAGGGGGGGGAAAAAGCTCCTACGAGCAGTACTTC. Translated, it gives CASSLGGGKSSYEQYF.

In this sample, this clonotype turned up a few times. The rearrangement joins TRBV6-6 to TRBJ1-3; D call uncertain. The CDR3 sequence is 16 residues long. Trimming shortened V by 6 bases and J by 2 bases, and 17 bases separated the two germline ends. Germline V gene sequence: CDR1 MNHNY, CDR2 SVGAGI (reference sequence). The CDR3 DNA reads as TGTGCCAGCAGCCTTCAACTGGGGTCGGCTGGAAACACCATATATTTT. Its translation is CASSLQLGSAGNTIYF.

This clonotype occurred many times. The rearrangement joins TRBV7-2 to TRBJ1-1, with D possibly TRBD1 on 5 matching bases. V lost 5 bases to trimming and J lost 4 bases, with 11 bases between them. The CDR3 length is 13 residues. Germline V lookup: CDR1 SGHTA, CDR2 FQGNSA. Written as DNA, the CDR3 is TGTGCCAGCAGCCCCAGCAGGGTCACTGAAGCTTTCTTT. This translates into CASSPSRVTEAFF.

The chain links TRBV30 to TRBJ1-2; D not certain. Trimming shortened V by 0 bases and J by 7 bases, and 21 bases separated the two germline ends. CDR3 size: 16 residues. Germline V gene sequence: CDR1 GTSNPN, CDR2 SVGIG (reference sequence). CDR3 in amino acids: CAWSVEILPFSPGYTF. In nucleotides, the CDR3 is TGTGCCTGGAGTGTAGAAATTTTGCCGTTCTCCCCTGGCTACACCTTC.

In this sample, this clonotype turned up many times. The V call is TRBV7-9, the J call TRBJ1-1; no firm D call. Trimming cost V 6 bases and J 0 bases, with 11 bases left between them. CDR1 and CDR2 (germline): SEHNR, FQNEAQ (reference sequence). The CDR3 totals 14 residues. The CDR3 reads CASRSTGMNTEAFF. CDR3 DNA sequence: TGTGCCAGCAGATCCACGGGCATGAACACTGAAGCTTTCTTT.

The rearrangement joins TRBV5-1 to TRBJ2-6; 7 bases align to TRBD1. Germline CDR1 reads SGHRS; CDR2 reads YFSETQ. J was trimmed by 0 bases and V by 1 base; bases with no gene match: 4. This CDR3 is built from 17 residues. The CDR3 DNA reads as TGCGCCAGCAGCTTGAGACAGGGAGACTCTGGGGCCAACGTCCTGACTTTC. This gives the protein CASSLRQGDSGANVLTF. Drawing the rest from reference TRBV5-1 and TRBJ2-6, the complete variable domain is KAGVTQTPRYLIKTRGQQVTLSCSPISGHRSVSWYQQTPGQGLQFLFEYFSETQRNKGNFPGRFSGRQFSNSRSEMNVSTLELGDSALYLCASSLRQGDSGANVLTFGAGSRLTVL.

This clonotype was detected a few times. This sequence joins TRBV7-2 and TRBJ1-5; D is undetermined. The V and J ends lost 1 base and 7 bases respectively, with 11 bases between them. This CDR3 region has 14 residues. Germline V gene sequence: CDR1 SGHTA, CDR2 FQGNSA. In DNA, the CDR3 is TGTGCCAGCAGCTTAGAAGGGCAGGAACAGCCCCAGCATTTT. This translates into CASSLEGQEQPQHF.

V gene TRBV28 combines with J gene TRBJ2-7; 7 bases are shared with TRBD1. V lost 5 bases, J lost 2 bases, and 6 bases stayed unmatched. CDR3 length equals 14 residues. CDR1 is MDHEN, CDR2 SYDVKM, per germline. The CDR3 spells CASSRLDRAYEQYF. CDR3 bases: TGTGCCAGCAGTCGCCTCGACAGGGCCTACGAGCAGTACTTC.

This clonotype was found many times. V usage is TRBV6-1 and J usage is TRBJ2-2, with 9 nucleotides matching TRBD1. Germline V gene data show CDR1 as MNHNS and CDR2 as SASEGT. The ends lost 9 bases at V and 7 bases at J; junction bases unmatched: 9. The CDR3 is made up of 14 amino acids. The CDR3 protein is CASSPGTGFGELFF. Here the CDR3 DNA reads TGTGCCAGTTCTCCCGGGACAGGGTTCGGGGAGCTGTTTTTT.